Each of the 13 T cell receptor beta chains below was sequenced from the same sample in a study of beta chain features in type 1 diabetes. Reverse transcription of all isolated RNA meant that expressed TCRB transcripts were sequenced. Some clones are missing from TCRdb's copy, which holds only in-frame ones; the method was immunoSEQ multiplex PCR. Among roughly 240,000 clones listed, about 63% were seen once. Material for sequencing was naive CD4+ T cells from blood. All receptors come from a man aged 25-45 years in good health.

The V and J genes are TRBV4-2 and TRBJ1-1; D gene uncertain. V was shortened by 0 bases and J by 6 bases, with 23 bases between the two germline ends. The CDR3 spans 18 residues. Germline V gene data show CDR1 as LGHNA and CDR2 as YNFKEQ. The CDR3 nucleotides read TGTGCCAGCAGCCAAGATTGGAGAGGCCGTATCCTCGGATCTGAAGCTTTCTTT. Residues: CASSQDWRGRILGSEAFF.

On this clone: Other DNA sequences in the sample encode the same CDR3. The chain employs TRBV7-2 and TRBJ2-5; D is undetermined. Germline V gene sequence: CDR1 SGHTA, CDR2 FQGNSA. The CDR3 consists of 13 residues. V gave up 1 base and J gave up 3 bases, with 6 bases separating them. The CDR3 region has the DNA TGTGCCAGCAGCTTAGAACGGGAAGAGACCCAGTACTTC. Its protein is CASSLEREETQYF.

This clone came up a few times. This chain joins TRBV29-1 and TRBJ2-7, with 9 bases aligning to TRBD1. The CDR3 runs to 14 residues. Germline trimming cut 6 bases from V and 5 bases from J; bases unmatched to any gene: 11. Germline lookup yields CDR1 SQVTM and CDR2 ANQGSEA. CDR3 in amino acids: CSVTPGQGRHEQYF. In DNA form, the CDR3 reads TGCAGCGTCACACCGGGACAGGGTCGCCACGAGCAGTACTTC.

The V and J genes are TRBV19 and TRBJ2-3; D is perhaps TRBD2 (6 bases). The CDR3 spans 12 residues. With 6 bases removed from V and 6 bases from J, the gap between germline ends came to 10 bases. The germline gives CDR1 LNHDA, CDR2 SQIVND (reference sequence). This chain's CDR3 is CASRGLMDTQYF. In nucleotides, the CDR3 is TGTGCCAGTAGAGGACTAATGGATACGCAGTATTTT.

The V gene is TRBV29-1, the J gene TRBJ2-1; 8 nucleotides align to TRBD2. Trimming at V came to 7 bases and at J to 4 bases, leaving 9 bases not matched to a gene. Germline V gene data show CDR1 as SQVTM and CDR2 as ANQGSEA. The CDR3 runs to 14 residues. CDR3 sequence reads: CSGAGTSGYNEQFF. The DNA of the CDR3 is TGCAGCGGGGCGGGCACTAGCGGTTACAATGAGCAGTTCTTC.

The chain carries TRBV30 and TRBJ2-4, with 7 bases aligning to TRBD1. The trim removed 2 bases at V and 4 bases at J, leaving 8 bases unmatched. This CDR3 is built from 15 residues. Germline V gene lookup returns CDR1 GTSNPN and CDR2 SVGIG (reference sequence). CDR3 region: CAWSRKTGSKNIQYF. The CDR3 coding sequence is TGTGCCTGGAGTCGAAAGACAGGGTCTAAAAACATTCAGTACTTC. The full variable domain, completed using reference TRBV30 and TRBJ2-4, is SQTIHQWPATLVQPVGSPLSLECTVEGTSNPNLYWYRQAAGRGLQLLFYSVGIGQISSEVPQNLSASRPQDRQFILSSKKLLLSDSGFYLCAWSRKTGSKNIQYFGAGTRLSVL.

V is TRBV7-2 and J is TRBJ2-1, with D uncertain. Germline V gene data show CDR1 as SGHTA and CDR2 as FQGNSA. Trimming pared 2 bases from V and 10 bases from J, leaving 12 bases between. The length of the CDR3 is 13 residues. The CDR3 reads CASSLYGDIEQFF. The DNA for the CDR3 is TGTGCCAGCAGCTTATACGGTGATATCGAGCAGTTCTTC. The full variable domain, rest sourced from reference TRBV7-2 and TRBJ2-1, is GAGVSQSPSNKVTEKGKDVELRCDPISGHTALYWYRQSLGQGLEFLIYFQGNSAPDKSGLPSDRFSAERTGGSVSTLTIQRTQQEDSAVYLCASSLYGDIEQFFGPGTRLTVL.

The table lists this clone with a count of one. The V call is TRBV7-2, the J call TRBJ2-7; tentatively, D is TRBD1 (6 bases). The V end was cut by 6 bases, the J end by 4 bases, with 13 bases between. CDR1 is SGHTA, CDR2 FQGNSA, per germline. The length of the CDR3 is 13 residues. CDR3 in DNA: TGTGCCAGCAGAGGGGACGGGACATACGAGCAGTACTTC. This gives the protein CASRGDGTYEQYF.

The chain links TRBV29-1 to TRBJ2-5, with 7 bases matching TRBD1. Germline V gene lookup returns CDR1 SQVTM and CDR2 ANQGSEA. V gave up 4 bases and J gave up 5 bases; unmatched junction bases: 10. This CDR3 is built from 14 residues. The DNA of the CDR3 is TGCAGCGTTGTTAGACAGGGCCTCCCGGAGACCCAGTACTTC. This sequence encodes CSVVRQGLPETQYF.

This rearrangement joins TRBV4-1 to TRBJ2-5; a weak D match, TRBD2 (6 bases). The V gene lost 1 base and the J gene lost 4 bases, with 13 bases spanning the gap. The CDR3 sequence is 15 residues long. CDR1 and CDR2 from the germline V gene are MGHRA and YSYEKL. CDR3 nucleotides: TGCGCCAGCAGCCAAGGCCGGGGAGGAGGAGAGACCCAGTACTTC. Translating it yields CASSQGRGGGETQYF.

For the CDR3, the DNA is TGTGCCAGCAGCGTAAATGCGCGGGACTACGAGCAGTACTTC. Translated, it gives CASSVNARDYEQYF. The chain has TRBV9 and TRBJ2-7; tentatively, D is TRBD2 (6 bases). This CDR3 is 14 amino acids long. V was pared by 1 base and J by 3 bases, with 11 bases between. Germline V gene sequence: CDR1 SGDLS, CDR2 YYNGEE.

The chain employs TRBV4-2 and TRBJ2-7; 9 nucleotides match TRBD1. The CDR3 contains 15 residues. Germline CDR1 and CDR2: LGHNA and YNFKEQ. After removal of 3 bases from V and 3 bases from J, the junction contained 6 bases not matched to a gene. CDR3 protein: CASSQGQGGDYEQYF. CDR3 DNA: TGTGCCAGCAGCCAGGGACAGGGTGGGGACTACGAGCAGTACTTC.

CDR3 amino acids: CAWQGPYQETQYF. CDR3 sequence (DNA): TGTGCCTGGCAGGGGCCATACCAAGAGACCCAGTACTTC. The chain couples TRBV30 to TRBJ2-5; TRBD1 is a possible D gene (6 bases). In germline, CDR1 is GTSNPN, CDR2 SVGIG (reference sequence). V was shortened by 5 bases and J by 0 bases, with 10 bases between the two germline ends. This CDR3 contains 13 residues.